This TCR beta chain was recorded in a study of CD4 T cells in relation to SARS-CoV-2 and coronaviruses. Germline V gene lookup returns CDR1 SGDLS and CDR2 YYNGEE. The CDR3 totals 16 residues. Trimming removed 0 bases from V and 9 bases from J; junction bases left unmatched: 11. Assay used: immunoSEQ multiplex PCR; TCRdb lists only in-frame clones, some missing. The sample includes under 25,000 clones, less than 80% of them seen just once. The unexposed donors gave CD4+ T cells in 2011-2018, prior to COVID-19. After more than eight days of culture, CD4+ T cells were isolated. Details on this clone: Its antigen is unidentified.

Specimen: CD4+ T cells from PBMCs, cultured in vitro. The V call is TRBV9, the J call TRBJ2-1, with 8 positions matching TRBD2. The source of this sequence is a human donor in good health. CDR3 amino acids: CASSVDGGRRAGEQFF. In DNA form, the CDR3 reads TGTGCCAGCAGCGTAGATGGCGGGAGGAGGGCGGGTGAGCAGTTCTTC.